This TCR beta chain was recorded in a study of radiation and T cells in renal cell carcinoma. About the research overall: Nephrectomy followed 15 Gy stereotactic body radiation by 4 weeks. General observations from the study: In blood, top tumor clones expanded by 2 weeks, shrinking by 4.

Sequenced by immunoSEQ multiplex PCR; TCRdb stores in-frame clones only, minus some. This table holds 100,000 to 150,000 clones, approximately 90% found once. Time point defined: blood 2 weeks post-SBRT. Treatment given: 15 Gy SBRT to primary tumor, nephrectomy 4 weeks later. Blood was sampled at baseline, 2 weeks and 4 weeks after SBRT. A word on this clone: Its antigen is not known.

The CDR3 has 15 amino acids. The germline V and J ends were trimmed by 1 base and 0 bases, with 10 bases remaining between them. Germline V gene sequence: CDR1 SGHVS, CDR2 FQNEAQ. The sequences come from blood, collected from a patient whose treatment included radiotherapy and nephrectomy. The sequence was obtained from a woman in her seventies with renal cell carcinoma. The V call is TRBV7-8, the J call TRBJ2-7; weak D call: TRBD1 (5 bases). The CDR3 DNA sequence: TGTGCCAGCAGCTTAGTAACAGGAAGCTCCTACGAGCAGTACTTC. It encodes CASSLVTGSSYEQYF.